The rows below give T cell receptor beta chains drawn from one sample of a study of T cell responses to AZD1222 COVID-19 vaccine. Profiling relied on immunoSEQ multiplex PCR, and the TCRdb table lists in-frame clones only, not all of them. This sample has over 75,000 clones, with 87% found just once. The sequencing used peripheral blood, collected 28 days after the second AZD1222 dose. The receptors originated from an adult who received the AZD1222 COVID-19 vaccine. The CDR3 runs from the conserved cysteine through the conserved F or W.

TRBJ2-3	TRBV28	CASSTRSGGLTDTQYF
TRBJ2-7	TRBV7-9	CASTRTGEQYF
TRBJ1-2	TRBV5-6	CASSLAVDYGYTF
TRBJ1-3	TRBV9	CASSDPGGFSSGNTIYF
TRBJ2-7	TRBV27	CASSIITSDTPYEQYF
TRBJ1-5	TRBV27	CASSFSQNQPQHF
TRBJ1-5	TRBV19	CASSGIDSNQPQHF
TRBJ1-5	TRBV19	CAKIDPERNQPQHF
TRBJ1-4	TRBV7-2	CASSPAGAGEKLFF
TRBJ1-3	TRBV28	CASSFADRALSGNTIYF
TRBJ2-7	TRBV18	CASSLQGHEQYF
TRBJ1-5	TRBV7-6	CASSHGLGGGQPQHF
TRBJ1-2	TRBV10-3	CATVPGANYGYTF
TRBJ1-3	TRBV15	CATSRSRDEDTIYF
TRBJ1-2	TRBV6-6	CASSRRGSEFNYGYTF
TRBJ2-1	TRBV24-1	CATRNRLGEQFF
TRBJ1-2	TRBV7-2	CASSSSLPQGNYGYTF
TRBJ1-2	TRBV28	CASRLTGTGGYGYTF
TRBJ2-1	TRBV20-1	CSASEAKSYNEQFF
TRBJ2-3	TRBV5-4	CASSLAGTGYTDTQYF
TRBJ2-5	TRBV7-9	CASSLAATQGFRETQYF
TRBJ1-2	TRBV7-8	CASRSYRDRGDNYGYTF
TRBJ2-1	TRBV19	CASSSPHSSYNEQFF
TRBJ2-2	TRBV4-3	CASSQEWQNTGELFF
TRBJ2-5	TRBV2	CASVAGQVSGETQYF
TRBJ2-1	TRBV7-9	CASSSGFRYEQFF
TRBJ1-6	TRBV9	CASSPHRGPNSPLHF
TRBJ1-6	TRBV7-2	CASSLETGVRSPLHF
TRBJ2-5	TRBV4-3	CASSQEAQGDQYF
TRBJ2-7	TRBV7-3	CASSLGGGLAYEQYF
TRBJ1-1	TRBV24-1	CATSDPAGTEAFF
TRBJ2-2	TRBV28	CASSLSSGAFTGELFF
TRBJ2-7	TRBV29-1	CSVAREHYEQYF
TRBJ1-3	TRBV6-5	CASSSGDSGNTIYF
TRBJ1-1	TRBV5-1	CASSKNENTEAFF
TRBJ2-7	TRBV5-8	CASSPLRTDMDEQYF
TRBJ2-7	TRBV2	CASGQGFYEQYF
TRBJ2-7	TRBV27	CASSSGTSGYEQYF
TRBJ1-2	TRBV6-5	CASSYSTGLFGYTF
TRBJ2-5	TRBV3-1/TRBV3-2	CASLSSGGPETQYF
TRBJ2-3	TRBV18	CASSPPTVDTQYF
TRBJ1-6	TRBV5-4	CASSLAGTENSPLHF
TRBJ2-2	TRBV7-9	CASSSPARSANTGELFF
TRBJ1-2	TRBV7-2	CASSLDGTTVNYGYTF
TRBJ2-7	TRBV7-6	CASSSDRGAHSYEQYF
TRBJ1-4	TRBV29-1	CSAEQGATNEKLFF
TRBJ1-4	TRBV2	CASSELGTEKEKLFF
TRBJ2-3	TRBV2	CASRPTSALTDTQYF
TRBJ1-2	TRBV11-2	CASSGVRTYGYTF
TRBJ1-5	TRBV3-1/TRBV3-2	CASSQDKGPRGNQPQHF
TRBJ2-7	TRBV7-2	CASSFELRVYEQYF